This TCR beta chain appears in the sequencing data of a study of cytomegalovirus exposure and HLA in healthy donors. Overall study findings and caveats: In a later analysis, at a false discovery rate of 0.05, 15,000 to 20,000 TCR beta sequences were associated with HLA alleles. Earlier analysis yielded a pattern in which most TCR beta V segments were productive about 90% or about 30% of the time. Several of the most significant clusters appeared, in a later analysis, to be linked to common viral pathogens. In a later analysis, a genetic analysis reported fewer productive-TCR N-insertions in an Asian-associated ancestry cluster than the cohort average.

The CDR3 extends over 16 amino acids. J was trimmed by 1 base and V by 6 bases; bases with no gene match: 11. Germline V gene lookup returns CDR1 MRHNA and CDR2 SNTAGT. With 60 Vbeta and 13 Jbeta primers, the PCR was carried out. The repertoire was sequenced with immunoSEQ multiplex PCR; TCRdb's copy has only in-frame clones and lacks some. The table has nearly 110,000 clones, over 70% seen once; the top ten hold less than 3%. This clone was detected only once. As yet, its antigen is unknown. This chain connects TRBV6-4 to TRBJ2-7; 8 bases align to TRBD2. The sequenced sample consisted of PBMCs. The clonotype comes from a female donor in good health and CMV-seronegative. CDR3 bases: TGTGCCAGCAGCCCTCAGCGGGAGAAGATGTCCTACGAGCAGTACTTC. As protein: CASSPQREKMSYEQYF.